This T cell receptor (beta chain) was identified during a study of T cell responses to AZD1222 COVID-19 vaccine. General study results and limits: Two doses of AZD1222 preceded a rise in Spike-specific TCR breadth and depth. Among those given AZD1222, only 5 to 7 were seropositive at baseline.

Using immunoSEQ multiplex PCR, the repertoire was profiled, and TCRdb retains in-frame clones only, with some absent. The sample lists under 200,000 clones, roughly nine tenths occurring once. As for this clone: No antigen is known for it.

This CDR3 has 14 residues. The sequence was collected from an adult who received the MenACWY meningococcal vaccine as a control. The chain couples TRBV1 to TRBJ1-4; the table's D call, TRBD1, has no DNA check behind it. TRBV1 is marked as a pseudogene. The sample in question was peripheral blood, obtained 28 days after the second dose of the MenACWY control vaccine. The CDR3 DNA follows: TGCACCAGCACCCAGGGGACAGGGCGAGAAAAACTGTTTTTT. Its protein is CTSTQGTGREKLFF.